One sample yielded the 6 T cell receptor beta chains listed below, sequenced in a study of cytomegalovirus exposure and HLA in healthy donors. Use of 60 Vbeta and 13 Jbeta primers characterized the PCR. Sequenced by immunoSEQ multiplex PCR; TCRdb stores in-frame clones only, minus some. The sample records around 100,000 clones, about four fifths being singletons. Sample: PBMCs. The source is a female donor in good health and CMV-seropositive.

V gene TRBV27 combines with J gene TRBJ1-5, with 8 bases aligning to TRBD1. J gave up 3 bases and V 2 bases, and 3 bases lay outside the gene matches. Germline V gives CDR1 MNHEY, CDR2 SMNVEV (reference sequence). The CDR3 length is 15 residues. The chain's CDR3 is CASSLAGGNNQPQHF. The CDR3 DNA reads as TGTGCCAGCAGTTTAGCAGGGGGCAACAATCAGCCCCAGCATTTT.

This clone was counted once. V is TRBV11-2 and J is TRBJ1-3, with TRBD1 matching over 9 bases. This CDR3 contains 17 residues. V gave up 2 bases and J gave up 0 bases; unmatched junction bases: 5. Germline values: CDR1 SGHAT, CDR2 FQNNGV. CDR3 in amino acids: CASSLTGQGISGNTIYF. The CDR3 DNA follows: TGTGCCAGCAGCTTAACCGGACAGGGGATCTCTGGAAACACCATATATTTT.

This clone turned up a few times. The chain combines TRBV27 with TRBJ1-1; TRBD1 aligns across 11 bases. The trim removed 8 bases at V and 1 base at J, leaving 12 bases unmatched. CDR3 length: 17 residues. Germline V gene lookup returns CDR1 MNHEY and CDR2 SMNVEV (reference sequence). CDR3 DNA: TGTGCCAGCTCCAACCGGGACAGGGGGTTAGGGAACACTGAAGCTTTCTTT. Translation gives CASSNRDRGLGNTEAFF.

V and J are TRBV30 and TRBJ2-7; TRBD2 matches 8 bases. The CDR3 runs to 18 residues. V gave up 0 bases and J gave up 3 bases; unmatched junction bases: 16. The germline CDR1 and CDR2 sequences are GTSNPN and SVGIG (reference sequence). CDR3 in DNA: TGTGCCTGGAGTGTATTTAGCGGGGTCCTGGGGGGGGACTACGAGCAGTACTTC. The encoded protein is CAWSVFSGVLGGDYEQYF.

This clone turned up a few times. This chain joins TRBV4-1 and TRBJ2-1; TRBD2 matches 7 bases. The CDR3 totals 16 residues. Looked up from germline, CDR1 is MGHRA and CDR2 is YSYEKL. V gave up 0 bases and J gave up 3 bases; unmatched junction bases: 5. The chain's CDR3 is CASSQEGGTLYNEQFF. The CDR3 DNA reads TGCGCCAGCAGCCAAGAGGGGGGGACCCTCTACAATGAGCAGTTCTTC.

The CDR3 bases are TGTGCCATCAGTGAGTCGCAATACGGGAGAAGCTATGGCTACACCTTC. It yields the protein CAISESQYGRSYGYTF. The V and J genes are TRBV10-3 and TRBJ1-2; D unresolved. CDR1 is ENHRY and CDR2 is SYGVKD in the germline V gene. The CDR3 length is 16 residues. V dropped 0 bases and J dropped 4 bases, with 15 bases sitting between them.